These 8 T cell receptor beta chains originate from one sample sequenced in a study of blood T cell repertoires in COVID-19. Measured with immunoSEQ multiplex PCR; TCRdb has only the in-frame clones, and not every one. The sample yields about 92,000 clones, 70% to 85% seen once. The sample comprised peripheral blood. These receptors were obtained from a human donor in a cohort sampled during active COVID-19.

V is TRBV19 and J is TRBJ1-4, with D unresolved. V was pared by 3 bases and J by 5 bases, with 13 bases between. Germline V gene sequence: CDR1 LNHDA, CDR2 SQIVND (reference sequence). This CDR3 has 15 residues. CDR3 sequence (DNA): TGTGCCAGTAGTATTGGGAGTACAAGGAATGAAAAACTGTTTTTT. Amino acids: CASSIGSTRNEKLFF.

The chain joins TRBV4-2 to TRBJ1-2; possibly TRBD1 for D (5 bases). The CDR3 runs to 18 residues. Trimming left V 0 bases short and J 4 bases short, with 21 bases between. Germline lookup yields CDR1 LGHNA and CDR2 YNFKEQ. CDR3 bases: TGTGCCAGCAGCCAAGAATTCCCAAGACAGACCCTTGGCTATGGCTACACCTTC. Its protein is CASSQEFPRQTLGYGYTF.

The chain uses TRBV5-8 and TRBJ2-1; 10 nucleotides match TRBD2. V trimming: 3 bases; J trimming: 2 bases; junction bases outside the gene matches: 2. CDR1 and CDR2 (germline): SGHTS, YDEGEE. The CDR3 has 15 amino acids. The CDR3 is CASSWGLAPYNEQFF. The CDR3 DNA reads as TGTGCCAGCAGCTGGGGACTAGCGCCCTACAATGAGCAGTTCTTC.

The V call is TRBV6-2 or TRBV6-3, the J call TRBJ2-7; a weak D match, TRBD1 (5 bases). CDR1 and CDR2 (germline): MNHEY, SVGEGT. The CDR3 spans 17 residues. Trimming took 4 bases from V and 4 from J, leaving 23 bases between them. CDR3 sequence (DNA): TGTGCCAGCAGTTTCACGCCCCCAGGGAACCTAGTTTACGAGCAGTACTTC. This gives the protein CASSFTPPGNLVYEQYF.

The rearrangement links TRBV4-1 to TRBJ2-2; 14 bases are a match to TRBD2. The germline V gene has CDR1 MGHRA and CDR2 YSYEKL. After removal of 4 bases from V and 6 bases from J, the junction contained 1 base not matched to a gene. The CDR3 loop spans 15 amino acids. The CDR3 protein is CASSLGLAGAGELFF. DNA for the CDR3: TGCGCCAGCAGCCTGGGACTAGCGGGGGCCGGGGAGCTGTTTTTT.

The chain couples TRBV9 to TRBJ1-1, with D possibly being TRBD1 (5 bases). Per germline, CDR1 SGDLS and CDR2 YYNGEE. The V and J ends lost 0 bases and 5 bases respectively, with 8 bases between them. There are 13 residues in the CDR3. The CDR3: CASSVAGITEAFF. The CDR3 DNA sequence: TGTGCCAGCAGCGTAGCAGGGATTACTGAAGCTTTCTTT.

This chain joins TRBV7-2 and TRBJ1-2; 9 bases fit TRBD1. This CDR3 region has 13 residues. V shed 7 bases and J 8 bases; nucleotides not matched to a gene: 8. Germline CDR1 reads SGHTA; CDR2 reads FQGNSA. CDR3 residues: CASNTGTGKGYTF. CDR3 sequence (DNA): TGTGCCAGCAACACCGGGACAGGGAAGGGCTACACCTTC.

This rearrangement joins TRBV30 to TRBJ1-5, with 10 bases fitting TRBD1. Losses at the gene ends were 1 base for V and 7 bases for J; bases not matched to a gene: 1. The length of the CDR3 is 13 residues. CDR1 GTSNPN and CDR2 SVGIG come from the germline V gene (reference sequence). The CDR3 loop reads CAWSEDRGQPQHF. The DNA for the CDR3 is TGTGCCTGGAGTGAGGACAGGGGGCAGCCCCAGCATTTT.